This TCR beta chain derives from a study of control samples from healthy donors and cancer patients. V gave up 6 bases and J gave up 7 bases; unmatched junction bases: 7. Germline CDR1 MNHEY, CDR2 SVGAGI. The CDR3 covers 15 residues. The method was immunoSEQ multiplex PCR; TCRdb's version includes in-frame clones alone and lacks a portion of them. The data contain fewer than 200,000 clones, over 85% of them seen just once; the ten biggest clones take up 4.1%. The sequencing input was blood. The chain couples TRBV6-5 to TRBJ2-3; TRBD2 agrees at 13 bases. This sequence was found in a woman aged 60-75 years in good health. CDR3 in DNA: TGTGCCAGCAGCAATTGGACTAGCGGGGGATATACGCAGTATTTT. It codes for CASSNWTSGGYTQYF.